The TCR beta chain under discussion was sequenced for a study of blood T cell repertoires in COVID-19. About the study: In each case, the material was cDNA or gDNA derived from T cells, B-cell-depleted T cells, or PBMCs.

The V and J ends lost 5 bases and 4 bases, in that order; junction bases with no gene match: 7. The CDR3 loop spans 16 amino acids. Germline V gene sequence: CDR1 KGHSH, CDR2 LQKENI. As originally analysed: Estimates of nucleated cell counts were drawn from the amplification of reference gene primers. Sequencing used immunoSEQ multiplex PCR; TCRdb keeps in-frame clones, though not all of them. V and J calls and clone size are those listed in that table; D and trimming were worked out from the DNA. The sample has about 250,000 clones, 70% to 90% seen once. Sequencing was carried out using peripheral blood. The clonotype was recovered from an elderly man with acute or convalescent COVID-19. The rearrangement joins TRBV18 to TRBJ2-3; TRBD2 agrees at 12 bases. The CDR3 region is CASSTGLAGRADTQYF. CDR3 DNA sequence: TGTGCCAGCTCAACTGGACTAGCGGGAAGAGCAGATACGCAGTATTTT.